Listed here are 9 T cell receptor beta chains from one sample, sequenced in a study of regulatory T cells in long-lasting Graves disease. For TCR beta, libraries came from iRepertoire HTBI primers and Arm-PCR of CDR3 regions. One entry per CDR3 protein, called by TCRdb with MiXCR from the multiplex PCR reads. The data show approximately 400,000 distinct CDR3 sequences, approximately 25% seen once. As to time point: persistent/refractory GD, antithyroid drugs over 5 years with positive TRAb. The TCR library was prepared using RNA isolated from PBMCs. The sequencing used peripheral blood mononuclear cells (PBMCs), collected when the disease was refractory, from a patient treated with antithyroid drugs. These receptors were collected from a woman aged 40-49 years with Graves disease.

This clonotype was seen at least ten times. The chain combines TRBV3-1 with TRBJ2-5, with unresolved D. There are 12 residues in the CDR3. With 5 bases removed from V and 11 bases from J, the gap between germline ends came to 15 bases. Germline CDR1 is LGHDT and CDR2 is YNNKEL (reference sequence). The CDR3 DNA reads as TGTGCCAGCAGCTTACCGGACGGACGTCAGTACTTC. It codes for CASSLPDGRQYF.

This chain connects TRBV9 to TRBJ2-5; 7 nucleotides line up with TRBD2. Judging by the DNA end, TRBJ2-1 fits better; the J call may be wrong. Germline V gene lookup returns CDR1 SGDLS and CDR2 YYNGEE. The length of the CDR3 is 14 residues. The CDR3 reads CASSVAGVSNEQFF. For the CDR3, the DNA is TGTGCCAGCAGCGTCGCGGGAGTAAGCAATGAGCAGTTCTTC.

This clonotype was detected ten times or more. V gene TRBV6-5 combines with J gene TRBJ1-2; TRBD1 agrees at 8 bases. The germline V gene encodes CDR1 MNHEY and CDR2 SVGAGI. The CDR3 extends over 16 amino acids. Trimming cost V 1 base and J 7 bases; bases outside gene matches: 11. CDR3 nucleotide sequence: TGTGCCAGCAGTTACTGGACAGGGCTTCCGATCGCTGGCTACACCTTC. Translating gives CASSYWTGLPIAGYTF.

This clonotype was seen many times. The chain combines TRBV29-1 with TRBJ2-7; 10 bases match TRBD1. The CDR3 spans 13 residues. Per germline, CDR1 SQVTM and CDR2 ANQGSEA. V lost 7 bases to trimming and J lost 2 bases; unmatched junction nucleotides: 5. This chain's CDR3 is CSASGTGAYEQYF. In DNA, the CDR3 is TGCAGCGCATCCGGGACAGGGGCCTACGAGCAGTACTTC.

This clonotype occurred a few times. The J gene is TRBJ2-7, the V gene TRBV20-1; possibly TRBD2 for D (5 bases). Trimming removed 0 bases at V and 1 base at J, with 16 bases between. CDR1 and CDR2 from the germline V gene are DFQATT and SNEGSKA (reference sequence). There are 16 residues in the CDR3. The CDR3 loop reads CSARDPRAMPSYEQYF. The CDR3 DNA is TGCAGTGCTAGAGATCCGAGGGCCATGCCGTCCTACGAGCAGTACTTC.

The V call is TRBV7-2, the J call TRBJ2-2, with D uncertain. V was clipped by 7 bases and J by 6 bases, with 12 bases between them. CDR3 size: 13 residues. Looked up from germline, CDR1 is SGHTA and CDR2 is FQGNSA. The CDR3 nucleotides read TGTGCCAGCAACAATCTAGGAGCCGGGGAGCTGTTTTTT. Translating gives CASNNLGAGELFF.

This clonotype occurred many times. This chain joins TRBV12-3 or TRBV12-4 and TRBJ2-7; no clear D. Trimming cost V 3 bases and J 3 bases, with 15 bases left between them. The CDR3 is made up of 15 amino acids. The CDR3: CASSLSQSKIYEQYF. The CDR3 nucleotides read TGTGCCAGCAGTTTGTCTCAATCCAAAATCTACGAGCAGTACTTC.

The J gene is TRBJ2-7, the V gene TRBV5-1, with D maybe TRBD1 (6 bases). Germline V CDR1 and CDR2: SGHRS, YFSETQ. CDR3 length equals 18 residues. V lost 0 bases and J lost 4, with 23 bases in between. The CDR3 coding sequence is TGCGCCAGCAGCTTGGGCTATACAGGGACGGTAGGGCCTTACGAGCAGTACTTC. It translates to CASSLGYTGTVGPYEQYF.

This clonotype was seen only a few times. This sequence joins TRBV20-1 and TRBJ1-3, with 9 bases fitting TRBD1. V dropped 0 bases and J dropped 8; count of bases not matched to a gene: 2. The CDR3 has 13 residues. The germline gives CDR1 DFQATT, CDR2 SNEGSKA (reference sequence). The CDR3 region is CSARETGGYTIYF. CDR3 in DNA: TGCAGTGCTAGAGAGACAGGGGGATACACCATATATTTT.